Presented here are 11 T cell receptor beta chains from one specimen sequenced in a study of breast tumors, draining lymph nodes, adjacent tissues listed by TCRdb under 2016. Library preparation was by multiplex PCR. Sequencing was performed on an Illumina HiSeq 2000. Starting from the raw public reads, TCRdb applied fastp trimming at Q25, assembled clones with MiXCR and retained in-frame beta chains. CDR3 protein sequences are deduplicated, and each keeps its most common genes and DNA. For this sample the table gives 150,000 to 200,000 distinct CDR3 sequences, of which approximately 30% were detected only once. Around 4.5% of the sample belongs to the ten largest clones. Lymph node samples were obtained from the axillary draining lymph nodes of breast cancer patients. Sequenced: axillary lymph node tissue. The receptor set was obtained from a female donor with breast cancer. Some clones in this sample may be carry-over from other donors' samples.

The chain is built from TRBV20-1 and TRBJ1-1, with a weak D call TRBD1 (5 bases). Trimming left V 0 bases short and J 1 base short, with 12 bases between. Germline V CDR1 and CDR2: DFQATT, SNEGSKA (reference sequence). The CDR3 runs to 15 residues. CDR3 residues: CSARDFRRGNTEAFF. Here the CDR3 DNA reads TGCAGTGCTAGAGATTTTAGGAGGGGGAACACTGAAGCTTTCTTT.

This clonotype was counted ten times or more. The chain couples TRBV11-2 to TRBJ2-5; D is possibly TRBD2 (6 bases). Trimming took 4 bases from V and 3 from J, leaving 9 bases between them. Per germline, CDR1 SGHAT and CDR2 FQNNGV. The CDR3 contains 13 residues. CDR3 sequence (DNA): TGTGCCAGCAGCTCGGAGGGAAAAGAGACCCAGTACTTC. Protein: CASSSEGKETQYF.

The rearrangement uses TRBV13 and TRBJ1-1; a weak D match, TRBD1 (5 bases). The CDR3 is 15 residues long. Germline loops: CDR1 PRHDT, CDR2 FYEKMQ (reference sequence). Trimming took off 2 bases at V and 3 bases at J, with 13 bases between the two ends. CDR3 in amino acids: CASSLWGGKDTEAFF. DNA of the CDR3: TGTGCCAGCAGCTTATGGGGGGGAAAGGACACTGAAGCTTTCTTT.

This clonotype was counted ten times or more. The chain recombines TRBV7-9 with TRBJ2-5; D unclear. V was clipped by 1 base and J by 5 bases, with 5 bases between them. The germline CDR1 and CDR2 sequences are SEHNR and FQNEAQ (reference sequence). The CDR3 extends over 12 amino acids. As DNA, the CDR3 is TGTGCCAGCAGCTTAGGGCGGGAGACCCAGTACTTC. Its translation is CASSLGRETQYF. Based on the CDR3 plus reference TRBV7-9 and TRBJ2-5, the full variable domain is DTGVSQNPRHKITKRGQNVTFRCDPISEHNRLYWYRQTLGQGPEFLTYFQNEAQLEKSRLLSDRFSAERPKGSFSTLEIQRTEQGDSAMYLCASSLGRETQYFGPGTRLLVL.

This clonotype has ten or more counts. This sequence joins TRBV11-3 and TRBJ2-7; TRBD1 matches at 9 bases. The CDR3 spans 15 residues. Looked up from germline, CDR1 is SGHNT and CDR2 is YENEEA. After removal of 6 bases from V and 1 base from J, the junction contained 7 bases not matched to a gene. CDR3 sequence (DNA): TGTGCCAGCAGGGGACAGGGAAAAACTTCCTACGAGCAGTACTTC. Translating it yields CASRGQGKTSYEQYF.

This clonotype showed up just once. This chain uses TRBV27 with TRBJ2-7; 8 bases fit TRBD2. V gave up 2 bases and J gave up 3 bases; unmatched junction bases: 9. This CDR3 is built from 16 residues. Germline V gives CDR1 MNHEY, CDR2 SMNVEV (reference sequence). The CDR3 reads CASSLPGLVGDYEQYF. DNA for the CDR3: TGTGCCAGCAGTTTACCGGGACTAGTTGGGGACTACGAGCAGTACTTC.

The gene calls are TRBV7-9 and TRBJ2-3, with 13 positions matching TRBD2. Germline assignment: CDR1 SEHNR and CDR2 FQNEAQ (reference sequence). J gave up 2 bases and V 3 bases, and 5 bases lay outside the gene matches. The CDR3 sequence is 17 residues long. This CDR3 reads CASSFLGLAGPTDTQYF. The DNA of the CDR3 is TGTGCCAGCAGCTTCCTGGGACTAGCGGGGCCCACAGATACGCAGTATTTT.

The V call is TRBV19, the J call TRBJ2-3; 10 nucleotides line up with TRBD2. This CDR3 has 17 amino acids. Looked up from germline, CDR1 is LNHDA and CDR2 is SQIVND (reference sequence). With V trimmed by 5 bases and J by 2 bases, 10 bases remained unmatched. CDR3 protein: CASSGPAGGQYTDTQYF. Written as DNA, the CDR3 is TGTGCCAGTAGTGGCCCAGCGGGGGGGCAGTACACAGATACGCAGTATTTT.

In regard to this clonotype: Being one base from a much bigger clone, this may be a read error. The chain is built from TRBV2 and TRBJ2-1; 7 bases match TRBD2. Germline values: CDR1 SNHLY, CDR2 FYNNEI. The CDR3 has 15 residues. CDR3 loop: CASSPLTGGYNEQLF. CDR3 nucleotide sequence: TGTGCCAGCAGCCCGTTAACGGGGGGTTACAATGAGCAGCTCTTC. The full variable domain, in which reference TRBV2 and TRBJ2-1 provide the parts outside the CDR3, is EPEVTQTPSHQVTQMGQEVILRCVPISNHLYFYWYRQILGQKVEFLVSFYNNEISEKSEIFDDQFSVERPDGSNFTLKIRSTKLEDSAMYFCASSPLTGGYNEQLFGPGTRLTVL.

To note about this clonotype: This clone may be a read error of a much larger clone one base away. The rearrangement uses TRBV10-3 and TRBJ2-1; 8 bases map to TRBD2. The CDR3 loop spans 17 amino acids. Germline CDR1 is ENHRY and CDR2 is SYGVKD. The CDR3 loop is CTISDLLAGGGVDEQFF. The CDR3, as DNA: TGTACCATCAGTGATTTGCTAGCGGGCGGTGGGGTCGATGAGCAGTTCTTC.

The chain's CDR3 is CSQRVGGVEKLFF. The CDR3 region has the DNA TGCAGCCAGCGGGTGGGGGGGGTTGAAAAACTGTTTTTT. V and J are TRBV29-1 and TRBJ1-4, with a possible D match to TRBD1 (5 bases). The CDR3 runs 13 residues. Per the germline V gene, CDR1 is SQVTM and CDR2 is ANQGSEA. Between the trimmed V and J ends, which lost 8 bases and 7 bases, there was a span of 17 bases.